Listed here is a single T cell receptor beta chain. What this receptor recognizes is not known. No per-base quality is available; no much larger clone lies one base away. The CDR3 contains 16 residues, cysteine and phenylalanine counted. Only the CDR3 DNA stays, 48 bases, in frame from base 1. Via the germline V gene, CDR1 is SGHDN and CDR2 FVKESK. Trimmed from V: 2 bases; trimmed from J: 4 bases; junction bases lacking a gene match: 7. Genomic DNA was extracted from sorted cells for sequencing of the TCRbeta CDR3 region. The immunoSEQ Assay was used to sequence the TCRbeta CDR3 regions. Sourced from immuneACCESS, this table was stored by TCRdb with only in-frame sequences that have V and J called. A share of the clones is absent; for the studies checked, an unresolved V gene accounts for under half, and the remainder has no known explanation. Counted in this sample were tens of thousands of clones; about 88% of them appeared once. About 32% of the sample is taken by the ten largest.

The sample belongs to a study of OX40 agonist ivuxolimab in advanced cancers. With respect to the entire study: Ivuxolimab was an agonistic, fully human IgG2 monoclonal antibody directed against OX40 (CD134), a costimulatory receptor. Intravenous ivuxolimab was administered to patients every 2 weeks at six dose levels: 0.01, 0.1, 0.3, 1.5, 3 and 10 mg/kg. Patients were allowed to have had prior anti-PD-1, anti-PD-L1 or anti-CTLA-4 therapy, and approximately 43% of the dose-escalation patients had previously received checkpoint inhibitors. In the dose-escalation cohort, 82.7% of patients were male, and the mean age was around 60 years, with a range of about 23 to 90. Of the approximately 50 dose-escalation patients, hepatocellular carcinoma was present in about 19, melanoma in roughly 15, renal cell carcinoma in 9 and head and neck cancer in 9. The monotherapy dose-escalation portion (N of about 57 patients) of the phase I ivuxolimab trial is reported in the paper. Partial responses occurred in three dose-escalation patients, of whom one had hepatocellular carcinoma and two had cutaneous melanoma. Peripheral TCRbeta sequencing was intended to test whether TCR sequence diversity was altered and clonal T-cell expansion was caused by ivuxolimab. Findings and caveats that apply to the study as a whole: At doses of 0.1 to 3.0 mg/kg, clonal expansion of both CD4+ and CD8+ T cells in blood was seen between baseline and week 6. The antigen specificity of the peripheral T cells that underwent clonal expansion was not determined. After ivuxolimab, more expanded clones were found on average in CD8+ T cells than in CD4+ T cells. Low levels of normalized T-cell clonal expansion were also shown by some nonresponding patients. In the 0.1-3.0 mg/kg groups, partial responders had among the lowest normalized peripheral clonal expansion, particularly in CD8+ T cells.

Patients with a history of autoimmune disease or receiving systemic immunosuppression were excluded from the trial. Peripheral blood for TCR sequencing was drawn from every dose cohort at baseline, at cycle 4 day 1 and at cycle 7 day 1. Samples came from an open-label, multicenter, first-in-human phase I dose-escalation trial of ivuxolimab. The trial enrolled adults with locally advanced or metastatic head and neck squamous cell, hepatocellular, melanoma or renal cell carcinoma. Before TCR sequencing, CD4+ T cells and CD8+ T cells were sorted from peripheral blood as separate populations. Recombination joined TRBV14 with TRBJ2-7, with 11 bases matching TRBD2. Source: CD4+ or CD8+ T cells sorted from blood, taken in a trial of the OX40 agonist ivuxolimab. The clonotype was recovered from an adult with an advanced solid tumor such as melanoma, head and neck, liver or kidney cancer. The CDR3 reads CASSQYLTSGIYEQYF. Here is the DNA: TGTGCCAGCAGCCAATATTTGACTAGCGGGATTTACGAGCAGTACTTC.